This TCR beta chain is drawn from a study of OX40 agonist ivuxolimab in advanced cancers. Study as a whole: Patients treated during dose escalation were battling hepatocellular carcinoma, melanoma, renal cell or head and neck cancer. Three partial responders included one hepatocellular carcinoma patient and two cutaneous melanoma patients.

The data were produced by immunoSEQ multiplex PCR, yet TCRdb's version contains in-frame clones alone and is incomplete. The sample holds about 53,000 clones, roughly 88% seen once. Whole-study results and caveats: Clones of CD4+ and CD8+ blood T cells grew by week 6 at doses of 0.1 to 3.0 mg/kg. Among some nonresponders, normalized T-cell clonal expansion was also low.

Points on this clone: What it binds is not known.

The sequence was collected from an adult with an advanced solid tumor such as melanoma, head and neck, liver or kidney cancer. Sequenced here: CD4+ or CD8+ T cells sorted from blood, sampled in a trial of the OX40 agonist ivuxolimab.

The CDR3 sequence: CASSDVYEQYF. In nucleotides, the CDR3 is TGCGCCAGCAGTGACGTCTACGAGCAGTACTTC. This chain uses TRBV10-2 with TRBJ2-7; D ambiguous. The CDR3 runs 11 residues. The germline V and J ends were trimmed by 3 bases and 3 bases, with 3 bases remaining between them. CDR1 is WSHSY, CDR2 SAAADI, per germline.